One and the same sample provided the 5 T cell receptor beta chains below, sequenced in a study of T cell responses to AZD1222 COVID-19 vaccine. Sequencing was performed with immunoSEQ multiplex PCR; in TCRdb, only in-frame clones are kept and a portion is missing. Of approximately 130,000 clones listed, approximately 88% are singletons. The specimen was peripheral blood, collected 28 days after the second AZD1222 dose. Every receptor here comes from an adult who received the AZD1222 COVID-19 vaccine.

This chain links TRBV6-5 with TRBJ2-1; unclear D gene. V lost 3 bases and J lost 9, with 12 bases in between. Germline V gene lookup returns CDR1 MNHEY and CDR2 SVGAGI. The CDR3 spans 13 residues. CDR3 sequence: CASSYNGLGEQFF. The CDR3 DNA reads as TGTGCCAGCAGTTATAATGGCTTGGGTGAGCAGTTCTTC.

The rearrangement joins TRBV7-8 to TRBJ2-1; D is possibly TRBD2 (6 bases). CDR3 length equals 16 residues. CDR1 is SGHVS, CDR2 FQNEAQ, per germline. Trimming cost V 0 bases and J 1 base, with 10 bases left between them. Here the CDR3 reads CASSLATGGSYNEQFF. The CDR3 region has the DNA TGTGCCAGCAGCTTAGCGACTGGGGGGTCCTACAATGAGCAGTTCTTC.

The rearrangement joins TRBV9 to TRBJ2-7, with D maybe TRBD1 (5 bases). Germline CDR1 SGDLS, CDR2 YYNGEE. V lost 4 bases to trimming and J lost 6 bases, with 14 bases between them. This CDR3 has 13 residues. The CDR3 spells CASSRGQIGEQYF. The CDR3 nucleotides are TGTGCCAGCAGCCGTGGACAAATCGGCGAGCAGTACTTC.

The chain has TRBV18 and TRBJ1-3; D remains ambiguous. The CDR3 has 14 amino acids. V was shortened by 3 bases and J by 2 bases, with 8 bases between the two germline ends. Germline CDR1 KGHSH, CDR2 LQKENI. CDR3 in amino acids: CASSPARTGNTIYF. Here the CDR3 DNA reads TGTGCCAGCTCACCTGCCAGGACTGGAAACACCATATATTTT.

This clone was counted a few times. The V and J genes are TRBV28 and TRBJ2-7, with a possible D match to TRBD2 (6 bases). Germline loops: CDR1 MDHEN, CDR2 SYDVKM. CDR3 length equals 14 residues. Between the trimmed V and J ends, which lost 0 bases and 3 bases, there was a span of 9 bases. The CDR3 is CASSLWEAGYEQYF. The CDR3 DNA reads TGTGCCAGCAGTTTATGGGAAGCGGGCTACGAGCAGTACTTC.